The subject of this entry is one TCR beta chain. The target antigen is unknown. The V gene's germline CDR1 is MNHNY and CDR2 SVGAGI (reference sequence). Trimming took 5 bases from V and 0 from J, leaving 17 bases between them. CDR3 size: 17 residues. The method was immunoSEQ multiplex PCR; TCRdb's version includes in-frame clones alone and lacks a portion of them. The repertoire includes fewer than 500,000 clones, about nine tenths of them detected once, and 10% to 15% sits in the top ten. The treatment is: 15 to 20 received Ad26.COV2.S at low or high dose, single or two shots; roughly five received placebo; per-sample allocation not given. Collection of samples fell on day 63 after the first vaccine or placebo injection. These data originate in a study of Ad26.COV2.S vaccination and SARS-CoV-2 variants. Study-level background: Participants got Ad26.COV2.S intramuscularly, once or twice 56 days apart. The study's findings and limits: Vaccinees reportedly had broad spike-specific CD8+ and CD4+ T cell responses. Vaccine and placebo recipients had similar non-spike TCR breadth. Analytic work on TCR breadth and depth might have understated the full extent of total T cell responses.

Sequenced here: peripheral blood, sampled in a trial of Ad26.COV2.S vaccine versus placebo. The chain joins TRBV6-6 to TRBJ1-3; D possibly corresponds to TRBD1 (5 bases). The sequence was collected from a person aged 18 to 65 who received the Ad26.COV2.S COVID-19 vaccine or a placebo. The DNA for the CDR3 is TGTGCCAGCAGTCCAATGGGACCCCCCAGCTCTGGAAACACCATATATTTT. Translated, it gives CASSPMGPPSSGNTIYF.